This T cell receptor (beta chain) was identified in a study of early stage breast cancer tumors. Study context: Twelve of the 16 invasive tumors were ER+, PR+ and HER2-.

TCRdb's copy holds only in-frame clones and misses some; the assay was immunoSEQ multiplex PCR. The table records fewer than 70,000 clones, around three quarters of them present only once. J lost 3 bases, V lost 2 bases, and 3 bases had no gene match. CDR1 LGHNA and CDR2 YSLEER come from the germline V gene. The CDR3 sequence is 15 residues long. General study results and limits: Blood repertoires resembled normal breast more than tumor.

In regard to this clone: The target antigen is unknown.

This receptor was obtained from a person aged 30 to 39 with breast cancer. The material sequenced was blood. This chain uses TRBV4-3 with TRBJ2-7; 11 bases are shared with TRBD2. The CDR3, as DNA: TGCGCCAGCAGCCAACAGACTAGCGGGAACTACGAGCAGTACTTC. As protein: CASSQQTSGNYEQYF.